Below, 22 T cell receptor beta chains from the same sample are listed, as sequenced in a study of PD-L1 blockade in urothelial cancer. Specified time point: pretreatment peripheral blood. TCRdb's table, derived via immunoSEQ multiplex PCR, lists solely in-frame clones and lacks some. The sample records fewer than 60,000 clones, 84% being singletons. Sequencing used PBMCs, obtained around atezolizumab (anti-PD-L1) treatment. Source of these receptors: a man over 45 with urothelial cancer.

The V gene is TRBV4-3, the J gene TRBJ1-5; D is undetermined. The V and J ends lost 0 bases and 0 bases respectively, with 6 bases between them. The CDR3 extends over 15 amino acids. Germline CDR1 is LGHNA and CDR2 is YSLEER. The CDR3 protein is CASSQDRNSNQPQHF. In DNA form, the CDR3 reads TGCGCCAGCAGCCAAGACAGGAATAGCAATCAGCCCCAGCATTTT.

The rearrangement uses TRBV5-6 and TRBJ2-7, with 10 positions matching TRBD2. CDR3 length: 14 amino acids. CDR1 SGHDT and CDR2 YYEEEE come from the germline V gene. The ends lost 1 base at V and 2 bases at J; junction bases unmatched: 0. CDR3 amino acids: CASSLTSGTYEQYF. The CDR3 region has the DNA TGTGCCAGCAGCTTGACTAGCGGGACCTACGAGCAGTACTTC.

This chain connects TRBV27 to TRBJ2-1; TRBD2 agrees at 10 bases. Germline V CDR1 and CDR2: MNHEY, SMNVEV (reference sequence). The V and J ends lost 5 bases and 3 bases, in that order; junction bases with no gene match: 7. The CDR3 is made up of 16 amino acids. The CDR3 sequence is CASSPRTSGHYNEQFF. As DNA, the CDR3 is TGTGCCAGCAGTCCCCGGACTAGCGGACACTACAATGAGCAGTTCTTC.

The chain is built from TRBV18 and TRBJ2-3; possible D gene TRBD1, 6 bases. Germline V gene data show CDR1 as KGHSH and CDR2 as LQKENI. This CDR3 comprises 14 residues. V lost 3 bases and J 5 bases, leaving 12 bases between the germline ends. CDR3 sequence reads: CASSPGQGLDTQYF. CDR3 DNA sequence: TGTGCCAGCTCACCGGGTCAGGGGTTAGATACGCAGTATTTT.

The V and J genes are TRBV11-2 and TRBJ1-1; D is perhaps TRBD1 (6 bases). Germline V lookup: CDR1 SGHAT, CDR2 FQNNGV. V was shortened by 5 bases and J by 1 base, with 14 bases between the two germline ends. The CDR3 totals 15 residues. CDR3 DNA: TGTGCCAGCAGCCCGGACAGAAAAAGGAACACTGAAGCTTTCTTT. It is translated as CASSPDRKRNTEAFF.

The J gene is TRBJ2-2, the V gene TRBV7-3; 9 bases line up with TRBD2. There are 16 residues in the CDR3. Germline CDR1 reads SGHTA; CDR2 reads FQGTGA. After removal of 0 bases from V and 5 bases from J, the junction contained 4 bases not matched to a gene. The CDR3 DNA follows: TGTGCCAGCAGCTTAACCGCGGGGGGGGGAACCGGGGAGCTGTTTTTT. Its translation: CASSLTAGGGTGELFF.

V and J are TRBV18 and TRBJ2-5, with D possibly matching TRBD1 (6 bases). This CDR3 is built from 13 residues. Germline V gene data show CDR1 as KGHSH and CDR2 as LQKENI. Between the trimmed V and J ends, which lost 4 bases and 2 bases, there was a span of 8 bases. The DNA for the CDR3 is TGTGCCAGCTCACGTGACAGGCAAGAGACCCAGTACTTC. It specifies CASSRDRQETQYF.

J is TRBJ2-5 and V is TRBV9; TRBD2 matches at 10 bases. Unmatched junction bases numbered 4, after V lost 2 bases and J lost 3 bases. This CDR3 has 15 residues. The germline V gene has CDR1 SGDLS and CDR2 YYNGEE. The CDR3 region has the DNA TGTGCCAGCAGCGTCCTCGGACTAGCGGAAGAGACCCAGTACTTC. Translation: CASSVLGLAEETQYF. The complete variable domain, with remaining parts taken from reference TRBV9 and TRBJ2-5, reads DSGVTQTPKHLITATGQRVTLRCSPRSGDLSVYWYQQSLDQGLQFLIQYYNGEERAKGNILERFSAQQFPDLHSELNLSSLELGDSALYFCASSVLGLAEETQYFGPGTRLLVL.

CDR3 DNA: TGTGCCTGTGCGGGGACAGATTCCTACAATGAGCAGTTCTTC. It yields the protein CACAGTDSYNEQFF. The chain joins TRBV6-6 to TRBJ2-1; a weak D match, TRBD1 (7 bases). The CDR3 spans 14 residues. Germline V gene data show CDR1 as MNHNY and CDR2 as SVGAGI (reference sequence). The V end lost 11 bases, the J end lost 1 base, and 15 bases lay between the germline ends.

V is TRBV6-5 and J is TRBJ2-1; TRBD1 matches 9 bases. V dropped 6 bases and J dropped 3; count of bases not matched to a gene: 6. The CDR3 spans 15 residues. Germline CDR1 reads MNHEY; CDR2 reads SVGAGI. As DNA, the CDR3 is TGTGCCAGCAGGCCTACAGGGGGCGGCTACAATGAGCAGTTCTTC. This encodes CASRPTGGGYNEQFF.

The J gene is TRBJ1-2, the V gene TRBV6-5; the match to TRBD1 covers 7 bases. With 0 bases clipped from V and 2 bases from J, the junction kept 3 bases outside the gene matches. From germline, CDR1 is MNHEY and CDR2 SVGAGI. The CDR3 is made up of 15 amino acids. The DNA for the CDR3 is TGTGCCAGCAGTTACTCGGGGACAGAGAACTATGGCTACACCTTC. As protein: CASSYSGTENYGYTF.

The chain employs TRBV19 and TRBJ2-7, with TRBD2 as a possible D gene (7 bases). The CDR3 extends over 14 amino acids. V was shortened by 3 bases and J by 2 bases, with 11 bases between the two germline ends. Germline lookup yields CDR1 LNHDA and CDR2 SQIVND (reference sequence). DNA of the CDR3: TGTGCCAGTAGTATGGGGAGGGGGGCCTACGAGCAGTACTTC. Translation: CASSMGRGAYEQYF.

This clone has a handful of counts. This chain links TRBV10-1 with TRBJ2-7, with D tentatively TRBD2 (6 bases). V gave up 6 bases and J gave up 0 bases, with 12 bases separating them. The germline V gene has CDR1 WNHNN and CDR2 SYGVQD (reference sequence). CDR3 length equals 14 residues. The CDR3 DNA reads as TGCGCCAGCAGCCGGGACTTGAGCTCCTACGAGCAGTACTTC. Translating it yields CASSRDLSSYEQYF.

The chain carries TRBV18 and TRBJ1-1, with 8 bases lining up with TRBD1. This CDR3 has 13 residues. Germline CDR1 and CDR2: KGHSH and LQKENI. J lost 5 bases, V lost 7 bases, and 6 bases had no gene match. CDR3 coding DNA: TGTGCCAGCTTGCAGGGGGCGAATACTGAAGCTTTCTTT. It specifies CASLQGANTEAFF.

The V gene is TRBV5-6, the J gene TRBJ2-3; 12 nucleotides align to TRBD2. Germline CDR1 and CDR2: SGHDT and YYEEEE. V trimming: 4 bases; J trimming: 6 bases; junction bases outside the gene matches: 6. This CDR3 region has 15 residues. The CDR3, as DNA: TGTGCCAGCAGCGAGCTAGCGGGGGGGCGGGATACGCAGTATTTT. As protein: CASSELAGGRDTQYF.

J is TRBJ1-2 and V is TRBV28, with a weak D call TRBD1 (6 bases). This CDR3 is built from 16 residues. The germline V gene encodes CDR1 MDHEN and CDR2 SYDVKM. Trimming removed 6 bases at V and 6 bases at J, with 23 bases between. CDR3 amino acids: CASSLKTGSGFDGYTF. As DNA, the CDR3 is TGTGCCAGCAGCCTTAAAACAGGGTCAGGGTTTGATGGCTACACCTTC.

This chain connects TRBV9 to TRBJ1-5; D might be TRBD1 (6 bases). Trimming cost V 3 bases and J 4 bases, with 14 bases left between them. CDR1 is SGDLS and CDR2 is YYNGEE in the germline V gene. The CDR3 runs 15 residues. This CDR3 is CASSADSNLNQPQHF. CDR3 DNA sequence: TGTGCCAGCAGCGCGGACAGTAACCTAAATCAGCCCCAGCATTTT.

The chain couples TRBV10-2 to TRBJ1-1; D ambiguous. This CDR3 has 15 residues. Germline V lookup: CDR1 WSHSY, CDR2 SAAADI. Trimming removed 6 bases from V and 6 bases from J, with 20 bases in between. As DNA, the CDR3 is TGCGCCAGCAGCCCTTTTCAGGTTATGGGCGCTGAAGCTTTCTTT. Encoded protein: CASSPFQVMGAEAFF.

J is TRBJ2-3 and V is TRBV14; D is undetermined. V was pared by 4 bases and J by 0 bases, with 17 bases between. The CDR3 consists of 17 residues. Germline CDR1 and CDR2: SGHDN and FVKESK. In DNA form, the CDR3 reads TGTGCCAGCAGCCTAACCCCCATATTGACTAGCACAGATACGCAGTATTTT. This codes for CASSLTPILTSTDTQYF.

The chain employs TRBV28 and TRBJ1-2, with 7 bases matching TRBD1. From germline, CDR1 is MDHEN and CDR2 SYDVKM. The CDR3 spans 12 residues. Written as DNA, the CDR3 is TGTGCGACAGGGAAGATGGGTCGTGGCTACACCTTC. It is translated as CATGKMGRGYTF.

The chain uses TRBV7-6 and TRBJ1-4; no clear D gene. V was cut by 1 base and J by 9 bases, with 9 bases left in between. The germline V gene has CDR1 SGHVS and CDR2 FNYEAQ. The CDR3 is 13 residues long. CDR3 loop: CASSLEAPQKLFF. The CDR3 region has the DNA TGTGCCAGCAGCTTAGAAGCCCCTCAAAAACTGTTTTTT.

V is TRBV5-8 and J is TRBJ2-7, with 10 positions matching TRBD1. The CDR3 loop spans 16 amino acids. Germline loops: CDR1 SGHTS, CDR2 YDEGEE. V trimming: 4 bases; J trimming: 2 bases; junction bases outside the gene matches: 9. The CDR3 sequence is CASSPIPGQGTYEQYF. CDR3 DNA sequence: TGTGCCAGCAGCCCTATACCGGGACAGGGGACCTACGAGCAGTACTTC.